The present entry profiles one TCR beta chain with its context. Its antigen is unknown. The sample originates from a study of cytomegalovirus exposure and HLA in healthy donors. The study's findings and limits: Accounts indicate the classifier identified cytomegalovirus status with strong specificity and sensitivity. Most TCR sequences showed up rarely, but some public TCRs showed up in many donors. That first-cohort TCR clusters tended to co-occur in the 100 to 150 validation repertoires was found in a later analysis.

Generated by immunoSEQ multiplex PCR, the TCRdb table keeps only in-frame clones and is missing some. This sample carries over 100,000 clones, 89% of them seen once, and the ten largest clones take roughly 1.2%. This CDR3 comprises 18 residues. CDR1 and CDR2 from the germline V gene are LNHNV and YYDKDF (reference sequence). V dropped 0 bases and J dropped 7; count of bases not matched to a gene: 14. This TCR derives from a woman aged 18-29 years in good health and CMV-seronegative. The sequenced sample consisted of PBMCs. The J gene is TRBJ2-1, the V gene TRBV15; 8 nucleotides agree with TRBD2. The CDR3 nucleotides are TGTGCCACCAGCAGAGACCTCGGGGCGGCGGGGGGTGGAAATGAGCAGTTCTTC. Translation: CATSRDLGAAGGGNEQFF.